This TCR beta chain was sequenced in a study of beta chain features in type 1 diabetes. About the research overall: Healthy donors, compared against patients, showed similar age, gender and cell yields. The examined sorted cells totaled fewer than 110,000,000 across samples. Study results and caveats: Among all four CD4+ subsets, Type 1 diabetes patients had TCRB CDR3s that were moderately but significantly shorter.

On this clone: Its cognate antigen is unknown.

With 5 bases clipped from V and 5 bases from J, the junction kept 8 bases outside the gene matches. Germline CDR1 KGHSH, CDR2 LQKENI. The CDR3 is 15 residues long. CD4+ naive, central memory, regulatory and stem cell-like memory subsets were isolated by sorting on CD45RO/CCR7/CD25/CD127/CD95/CD27. Expressed TCRB transcripts were sequenced, since all the RNA that had been isolated was reverse transcribed. Assay: immunoSEQ multiplex PCR; the TCRdb copy retains only in-frame clones and omits some. The data hold 150,000 to 180,000 clones, with 9% to 12% observed a single time. The genes are TRBV18 and TRBJ1-1, with TRBD1 identical over 10 bases. This TCR was sampled from a young man with type 1 diabetes. The sequencing sample was made of central memory CD4+ T cells from blood. CDR3 DNA sequence: TGTGCCAGCTCAACTTCGGGACAGGGGAATACTGAAGCTTTCTTT. It is translated as CASSTSGQGNTEAFF. The full variable domain, with the rest looked up from reference TRBV18 and TRBJ1-1, is NAGVMQNPRHLVRRRGQEARLRCSPMKGHSHVYWYRQLPEEGLKFMVYLQKENIIDESGMPKERFSAEFPKEGPSILRIQQVVRGDSAAYFCASSTSGQGNTEAFFGQGTRLTVV.